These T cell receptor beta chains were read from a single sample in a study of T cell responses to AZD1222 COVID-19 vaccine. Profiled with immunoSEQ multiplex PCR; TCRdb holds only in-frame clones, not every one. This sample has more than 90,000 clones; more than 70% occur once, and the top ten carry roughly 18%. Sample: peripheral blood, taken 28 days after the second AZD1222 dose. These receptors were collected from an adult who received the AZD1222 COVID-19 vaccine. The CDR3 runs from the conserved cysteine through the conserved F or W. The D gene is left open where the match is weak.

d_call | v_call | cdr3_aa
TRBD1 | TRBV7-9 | CASSLDRGLTPSNYGYTF
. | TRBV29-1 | CSVTQEAYEQYF
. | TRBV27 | CASSSLGLTYEQYF
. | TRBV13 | CASSLGTRGGGYTF
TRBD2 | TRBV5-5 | CASSLAGGLAAYEQYF
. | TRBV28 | CASSSPGGNTEAFF
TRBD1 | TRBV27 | CASSSRGLGAFYGYTF
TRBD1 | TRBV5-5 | CASSGDRGGGYTF
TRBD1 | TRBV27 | CASSWGQGFNSPLHF
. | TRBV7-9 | CASSTGKRNTDTQYF
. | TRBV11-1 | CASSLAGSNTGELFF
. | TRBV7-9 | CASSLDENTEAFF
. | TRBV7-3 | CASSSFSGNTIYF
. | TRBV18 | CASSLESSGNTIYF
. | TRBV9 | CASSVGEGHERSYTF
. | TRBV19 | CASSISMADQPQHF
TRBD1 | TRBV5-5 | CASSRDSFPTEAFF
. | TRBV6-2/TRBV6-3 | CASSPTNEKLFF
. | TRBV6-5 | CASSSRGSTEAFF
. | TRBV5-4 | CASSPLAGKAGELFF
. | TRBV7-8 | CASSSRVSYEQYF
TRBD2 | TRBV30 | CAWSVGGRRRRETQYF
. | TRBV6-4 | CASSDSSDVAFDEQFF
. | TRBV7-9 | CASSLEGPGANEKLFF
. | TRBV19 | CASSMTGVGNTIYF
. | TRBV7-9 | CASSLGLGDYTYEQYF
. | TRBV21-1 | CASSKVDSARNTIYF
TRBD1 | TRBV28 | CASRSGLTGEGSPLHF